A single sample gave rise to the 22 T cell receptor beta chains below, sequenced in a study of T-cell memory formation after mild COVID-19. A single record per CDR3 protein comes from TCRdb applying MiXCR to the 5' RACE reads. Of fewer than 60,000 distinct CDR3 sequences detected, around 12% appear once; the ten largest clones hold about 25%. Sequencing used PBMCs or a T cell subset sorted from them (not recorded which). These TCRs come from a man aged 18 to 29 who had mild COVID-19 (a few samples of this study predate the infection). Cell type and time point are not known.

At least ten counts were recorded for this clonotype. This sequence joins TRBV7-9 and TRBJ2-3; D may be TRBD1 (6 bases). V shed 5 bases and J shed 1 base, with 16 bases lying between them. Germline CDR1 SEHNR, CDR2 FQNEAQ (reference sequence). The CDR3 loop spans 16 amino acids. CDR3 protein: CASSPETGLRTDTQYF. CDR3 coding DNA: TGTGCCAGCAGCCCCGAGACAGGTCTCCGCACAGATACGCAGTATTTT.

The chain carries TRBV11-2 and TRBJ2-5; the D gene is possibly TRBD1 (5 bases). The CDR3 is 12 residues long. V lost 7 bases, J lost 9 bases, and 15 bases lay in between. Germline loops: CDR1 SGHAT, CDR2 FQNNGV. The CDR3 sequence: CASIQGAGAQYF. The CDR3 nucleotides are TGTGCCAGCATTCAAGGGGCTGGGGCCCAGTACTTC. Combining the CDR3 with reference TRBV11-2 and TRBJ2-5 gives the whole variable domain EAGVAQSPRYKIIEKRQSVAFWCNPISGHATLYWYQQILGQGPKLLIQFQNNGVVDDSQLPKDRFSAERLKGVDSTLKIQPAKLEDSAVYLCASIQGAGAQYFGPGTRLLVL.

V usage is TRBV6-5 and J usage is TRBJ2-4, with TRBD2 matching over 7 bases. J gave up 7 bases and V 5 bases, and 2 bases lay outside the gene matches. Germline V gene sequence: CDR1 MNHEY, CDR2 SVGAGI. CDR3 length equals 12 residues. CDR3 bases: TGTGCCAGCAGTGGACTAGATAACATTCAGTACTTC. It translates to CASSGLDNIQYF.

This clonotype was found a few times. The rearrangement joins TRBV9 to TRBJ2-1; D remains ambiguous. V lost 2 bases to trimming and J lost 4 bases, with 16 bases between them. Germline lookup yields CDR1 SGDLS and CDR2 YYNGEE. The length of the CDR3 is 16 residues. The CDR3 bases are TGTGCCAGCAGCGTTCACCCAAGCCGAGAATACAATGAGCAGTTCTTC. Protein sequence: CASSVHPSREYNEQFF.

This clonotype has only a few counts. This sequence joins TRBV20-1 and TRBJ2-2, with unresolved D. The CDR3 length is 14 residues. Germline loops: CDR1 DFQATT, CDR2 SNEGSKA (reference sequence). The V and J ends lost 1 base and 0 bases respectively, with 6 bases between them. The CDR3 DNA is TGCAGTGCTAGAGGGTACCCGAACACCGGGGAGCTGTTTTTT. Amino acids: CSARGYPNTGELFF.

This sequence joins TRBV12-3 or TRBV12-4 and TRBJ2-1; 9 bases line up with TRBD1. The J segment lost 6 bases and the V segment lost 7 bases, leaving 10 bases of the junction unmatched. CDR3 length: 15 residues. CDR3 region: CASIARGTGLNEQFF. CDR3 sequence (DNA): TGTGCCAGCATCGCGCGAGGGACAGGGCTCAATGAGCAGTTCTTC.

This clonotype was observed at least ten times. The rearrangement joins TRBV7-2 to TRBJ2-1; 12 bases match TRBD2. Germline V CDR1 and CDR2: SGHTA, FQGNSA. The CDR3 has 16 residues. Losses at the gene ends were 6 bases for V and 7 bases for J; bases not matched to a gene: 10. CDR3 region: CASRLTSGRLGNEQFF. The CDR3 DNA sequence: TGTGCCAGCAGACTGACTAGCGGGAGACTCGGGAATGAGCAGTTCTTC. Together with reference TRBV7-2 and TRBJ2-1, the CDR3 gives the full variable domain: GAGVSQSPSNKVTEKGKDVELRCDPISGHTALYWYRQSLGQGLEFLIYFQGNSAPDKSGLPSDRFSAERTGGSVSTLTIQRTQQEDSAVYLCASRLTSGRLGNEQFFGPGTRLTVL.

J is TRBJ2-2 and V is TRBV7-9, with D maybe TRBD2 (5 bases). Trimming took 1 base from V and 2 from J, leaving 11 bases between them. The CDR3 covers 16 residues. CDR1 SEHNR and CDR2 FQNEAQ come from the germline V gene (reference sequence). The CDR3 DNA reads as TGTGCCAGCAGCTTAGTGCTTGGGAGTAACACCGGGGAGCTGTTTTTT. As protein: CASSLVLGSNTGELFF. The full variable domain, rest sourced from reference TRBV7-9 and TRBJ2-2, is DTGVSQNPRHKITKRGQNVTFRCDPISEHNRLYWYRQTLGQGPEFLTYFQNEAQLEKSRLLSDRFSAERPKGSFSTLEIQRTEQGDSAMYLCASSLVLGSNTGELFFGEGSRLTVL.

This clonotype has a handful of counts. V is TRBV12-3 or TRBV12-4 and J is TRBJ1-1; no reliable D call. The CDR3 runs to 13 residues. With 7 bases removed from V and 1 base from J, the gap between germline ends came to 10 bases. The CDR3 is CASNLHGNTEAFF. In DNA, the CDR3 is TGTGCCAGCAACCTACATGGGAACACTGAAGCTTTCTTT.

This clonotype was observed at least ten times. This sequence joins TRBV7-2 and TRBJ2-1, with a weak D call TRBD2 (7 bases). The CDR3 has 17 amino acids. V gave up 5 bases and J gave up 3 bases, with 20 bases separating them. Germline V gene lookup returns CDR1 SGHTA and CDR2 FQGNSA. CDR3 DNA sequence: TGTGCCAGCAGCCCCGGTAGAGGGGGGGGCATCTACAATGAGCAGTTCTTC. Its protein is CASSPGRGGGIYNEQFF.

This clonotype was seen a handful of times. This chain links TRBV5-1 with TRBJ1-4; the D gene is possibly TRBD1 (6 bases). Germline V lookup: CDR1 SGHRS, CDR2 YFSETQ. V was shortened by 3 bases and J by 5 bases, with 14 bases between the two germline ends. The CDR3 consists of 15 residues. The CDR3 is CASSSGTWQNEKLFF. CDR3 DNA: TGCGCCAGCAGCTCGGGGACATGGCAAAATGAAAAACTGTTTTTT. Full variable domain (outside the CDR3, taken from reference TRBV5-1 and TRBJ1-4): KAGVTQTPRYLIKTRGQQVTLSCSPISGHRSVSWYQQTPGQGLQFLFEYFSETQRNKGNFPGRFSGRQFSNSRSEMNVSTLELGDSALYLCASSSGTWQNEKLFFGSGTQLSVL.

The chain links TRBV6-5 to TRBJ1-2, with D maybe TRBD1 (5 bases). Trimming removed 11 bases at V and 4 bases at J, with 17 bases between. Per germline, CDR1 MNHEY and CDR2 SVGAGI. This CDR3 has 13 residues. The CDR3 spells CAAKGSLTYGYTF. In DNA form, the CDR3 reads TGTGCCGCAAAGGGGAGCCTAACCTATGGCTACACCTTC.

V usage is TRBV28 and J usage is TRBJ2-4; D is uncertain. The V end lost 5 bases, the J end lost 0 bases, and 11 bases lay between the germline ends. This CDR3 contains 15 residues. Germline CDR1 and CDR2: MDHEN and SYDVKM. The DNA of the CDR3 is TGTGCCAGCAGTGGACGGACGCTAGCCAAAAACATTCAGTACTTC. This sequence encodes CASSGRTLAKNIQYF.

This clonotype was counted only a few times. In DNA form, the CDR3 reads TGCGCCAGCAGCTTGGGGGTGTTGGGGCAAGAGACCCAGTACTTC. This codes for CASSLGVLGQETQYF. The genes are TRBV5-1 and TRBJ2-5; D uncertain. The CDR3 has 15 residues. Germline V CDR1 and CDR2: SGHRS, YFSETQ. V lost 0 bases and J lost 2, with 11 bases in between. The whole variable domain, remainder taken from reference TRBV5-1 and TRBJ2-5, is KAGVTQTPRYLIKTRGQQVTLSCSPISGHRSVSWYQQTPGQGLQFLFEYFSETQRNKGNFPGRFSGRQFSNSRSEMNVSTLELGDSALYLCASSLGVLGQETQYFGPGTRLLVL.

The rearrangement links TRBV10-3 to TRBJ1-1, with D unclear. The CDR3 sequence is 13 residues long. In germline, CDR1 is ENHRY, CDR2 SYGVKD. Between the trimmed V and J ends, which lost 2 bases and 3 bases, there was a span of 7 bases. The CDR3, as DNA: TGTGCCATCAGTGAGCCGGGTTACACTGAAGCTTTCTTT. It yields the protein CAISEPGYTEAFF.

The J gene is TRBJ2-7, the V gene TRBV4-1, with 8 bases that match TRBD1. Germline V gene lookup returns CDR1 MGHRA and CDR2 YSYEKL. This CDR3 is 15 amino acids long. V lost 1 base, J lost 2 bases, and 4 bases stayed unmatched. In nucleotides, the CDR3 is TGCGCCAGCAGCCAAGTGGGACAGGCGACCTACGAGCAGTACGTC. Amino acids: CASSQVGQATYEQYV.

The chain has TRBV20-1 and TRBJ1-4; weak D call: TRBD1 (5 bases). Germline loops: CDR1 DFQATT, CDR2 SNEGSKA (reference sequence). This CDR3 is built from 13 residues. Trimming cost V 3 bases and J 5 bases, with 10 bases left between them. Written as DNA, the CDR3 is TGCAGTGCTAGTCAAGGGGTAAATGAAAAACTGTTTTTT. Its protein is CSASQGVNEKLFF.

The CDR3 is CASSGQGESGYTF. The CDR3 region has the DNA TGTGCCAGCAGCGGACAGGGAGAATCGGGCTACACCTTC. The genes are TRBV12-3 or TRBV12-4 and TRBJ1-2, with 8 bases fitting TRBD1. CDR3 size: 13 residues. Unmatched junction bases numbered 8, after V lost 6 bases and J lost 8 bases.

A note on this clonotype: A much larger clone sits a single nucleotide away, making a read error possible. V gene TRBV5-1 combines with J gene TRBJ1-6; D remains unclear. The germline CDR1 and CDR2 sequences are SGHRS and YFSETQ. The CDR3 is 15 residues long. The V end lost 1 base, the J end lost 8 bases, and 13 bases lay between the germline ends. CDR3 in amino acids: CASSLWGARYSPLHF. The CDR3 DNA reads TGCGCCAGCAGCTTGTGGGGAGCCCGGTATTCACCCCTCCACTTT.

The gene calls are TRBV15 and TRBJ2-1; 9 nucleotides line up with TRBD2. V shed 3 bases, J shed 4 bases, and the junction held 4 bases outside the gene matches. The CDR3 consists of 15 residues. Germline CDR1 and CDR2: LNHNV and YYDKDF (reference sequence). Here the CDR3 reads CATSRTSGPYNEQFF. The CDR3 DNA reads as TGTGCCACCAGCAGGACTAGCGGACCTTACAATGAGCAGTTCTTC.

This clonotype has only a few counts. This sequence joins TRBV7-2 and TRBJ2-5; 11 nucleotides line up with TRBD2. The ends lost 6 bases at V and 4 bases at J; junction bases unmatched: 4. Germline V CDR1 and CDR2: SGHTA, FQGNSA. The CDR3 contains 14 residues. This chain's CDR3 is CASRRLAGTETQYF. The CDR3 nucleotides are TGTGCCAGCAGACGACTAGCGGGGACAGAGACCCAGTACTTC.

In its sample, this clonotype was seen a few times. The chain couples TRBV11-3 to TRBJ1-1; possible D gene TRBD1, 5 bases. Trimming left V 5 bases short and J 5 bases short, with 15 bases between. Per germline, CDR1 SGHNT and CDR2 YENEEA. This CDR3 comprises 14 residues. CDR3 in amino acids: CASSRDGGETEAFF. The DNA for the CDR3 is TGTGCCAGCAGCCGGGACGGCGGAGAAACTGAAGCTTTCTTT.